This T cell receptor (beta chain) was captured by sequencing in a study of shared clonotypes between healthy human individuals. In the study overall: CD4 naive cells filled three plates per donor, CD4 memory three, CD8 naive two and CD8 memory one.

The repertoire was sequenced with immunoSEQ multiplex PCR; TCRdb's copy has only in-frame clones and lacks some. The profile shows 2.5 million or so clones, approximately 94% of them singletons. This clone was observed a few times. Its specificity is unknown. The study's findings and limits: Naive CD4 clonotype sharing across a handful of donors was approximately 5.2%.

Sequenced material: naive CD4+ T cells sorted from blood. Described subset: CD45RA+ positively selected. This TCR came from a man aged 18 to 30 in good health.

The CDR3 loop is CASSGQGLHEQYF. CDR3 bases: TGTGCCAGCAGTGGACAGGGACTCCACGAGCAGTACTTC. The chain combines TRBV2 with TRBJ2-7; tentatively, D is TRBD1 (7 bases). Per germline, CDR1 SNHLY and CDR2 FYNNEI. This CDR3 is 13 amino acids long. V was shortened by 4 bases and J by 5 bases, with 12 bases between the two germline ends.